This T cell receptor beta chain was profiled in a study of T cell responses to AZD1222 COVID-19 vaccine. Study-level results: Mapped onto spike, vaccine-associated CD4 TCRs spanned it and were dominant at 160-218 and 743-854. Nearly half of spike-specific TCRs reportedly target variant regions that are unmutated in the B.1.351 and B.1.1.7 variants. Spike-specific TCR breadth and depth both grew after two AZD1222 doses.

Profiled with immunoSEQ multiplex PCR; TCRdb holds only in-frame clones, not every one. Of about 150,000 clones in the sample, 82% were seen once. This clone has just one count. What it recognizes is unknown. The V end was cut by 5 bases, the J end by 2 bases, with 9 bases between. The CDR3 is 13 amino acids. The starting material was peripheral blood, obtained on day 0 of MenACWY control vaccination. The TCR was taken from an adult in good health. The genes are TRBV12-3 or TRBV12-4 and TRBJ1-2; maybe TRBD1 (6 bases). The CDR3 loop is CASSGTRNYGYTF. The DNA of the CDR3 is TGTGCCAGCAGTGGGACACGCAACTATGGCTACACCTTC.